A selection of T cell receptor beta chains follows, all from one sample in a study of T-cell reconstitution after alpha-beta-depleted transplantation in children. TCRdb re-called the PCR reads through MiXCR, storing one row per CDR3 protein. This repertoire shows hundreds of thousands of distinct CDR3 sequences, approximately 13% found once; its top ten account for 2.2%. The sequences come from PBMCs, mostly from graft donor cells, collected 360 days after TCRalphabeta/CD19-depleted stem cell transplant. The receptor set was obtained from a male patient aged 10 to 17 who had a stem cell transplant for acute myeloid leukemia, so the T cells may come from the graft donor. The CDR3 runs from the conserved cysteine through the conserved F or W. D genes are given only for firm matches. Expanded clones get a size class; other rows say once, few or many, or leave the size out.

cdr3_aa cdr3_nt clone_size cdr3_length v_call d_call j_call
CASKGGIGSSTDTQYF TGTGCCAGCAAAGGAGGGATAGGCTCGAGCACAGATACGCAGTATTTT NA 16 TRBV21-1 NA TRBJ2-3
CSARAGGPGNEQFF TGCAGTGCTCGCGCGGGAGGGCCGGGCAATGAGCAGTTCTTC NA 14 TRBV20-1 TRBD2 TRBJ2-1
CSAGRGRGIYEQYF TGCAGTGCGGGTCGTGGGCGCGGAATCTACGAGCAGTACTTC few 14 TRBV20-1 NA TRBJ2-7
CSVTGTGDEQYF TGCAGCGTCACCGGGACAGGGGACGAGCAGTACTTC many 12 TRBV29-1 TRBD1 TRBJ2-7
CSAGTSIYEQYF TGCAGTGCCGGGACTAGCATTTACGAGCAGTACTTC NA 12 TRBV20-1 TRBD2 TRBJ2-7
CAISDVLVTGTDTQYF TGTGCCATCAGTGACGTCCTAGTAACTGGCACAGATACGCAGTATTTT NA 16 TRBV10-3 NA TRBJ2-3
CASNPGTSGSWGGYQETQYF TGTGCCAGCAATCCTGGGACTAGCGGGAGTTGGGGCGGTTATCAAGAGACCCAGTACTTC few 20 TRBV28 TRBD2 TRBJ2-5
CASSISAGSYEQYF TGTGCCAGCAGCATCTCGGCAGGGTCGTACGAGCAGTACTTC few 14 TRBV7-3 NA TRBJ2-7
CSAPSLNYGYTF TGCAGTGCTCCCAGCCTTAACTATGGCTACACCTTC NA 12 TRBV20-1 NA TRBJ1-2
CSARVGTAQQMNTEAFF TGCAGTGCTAGGGTGGGGACAGCGCAGCAGATGAACACTGAAGCTTTCTTT few 17 TRBV20-1 TRBD1 TRBJ1-1
CASRLSGANVLTF TGTGCCAGCAGGCTTTCTGGGGCCAACGTCCTGACTTTC many 13 TRBV28 NA TRBJ2-6
CASSPSGAVNQPQHF TGTGCCAGCAGCCCTAGTGGGGCCGTCAATCAGCCCCAGCATTTT NA 15 TRBV7-9 NA TRBJ1-5
CASSLDRVKSF TGTGCCAGCAGTTTAGACAGGGTGAAGTCCTTC many 11 TRBV12-3/TRBV12-4 NA TRBJ2-7
CASSLVAGADTQYF TGTGCCAGCAGCTTAGTGGCGGGAGCGGATACGCAGTATTTT many 14 TRBV5-1 TRBD2 TRBJ2-3
CSVGGDRGHYEQYF TGCAGCGTCGGCGGGGACAGGGGGCACTACGAGCAGTACTTC NA 14 TRBV29-1 TRBD1 TRBJ2-7
CASSFSVRDVLNTDTQYF TGTGCCAGCAGTTTTTCGGTTCGGGACGTCTTAAACACAGATACGCAGTATTTT few 18 TRBV28 NA TRBJ2-3